This T cell receptor beta chain emerged from a study of beta chain features in type 1 diabetes. Notes on the study in general: Among all four CD4+ subsets, Type 1 diabetes patients had TCRB CDR3s that were moderately but significantly shorter.

All of the isolated RNA was reverse transcribed, so expressed TCRB transcripts were sequenced. Measured with immunoSEQ multiplex PCR; TCRdb has only the in-frame clones, and not every one. The data hold roughly 50,000 clones, with 42% observed a single time. A word on this clone: The antigen remains undetermined.

This CDR3 is built from 13 residues. V gave up 4 bases and J gave up 3 bases, with 11 bases separating them. Germline V lookup: CDR1 SGHRS, CDR2 YFSETQ. In total, each donor contributed a single heparinised blood draw that averaged about 110 mL. The V gene is TRBV5-1, the J gene TRBJ2-7; perhaps TRBD1 as D (6 bases). The sequencing sample was made of Tregs from blood. The sequence derives from a man between 25 and 39 years old with type 1 diabetes. The DNA for the CDR3 is TGCGCCAGCAGCGCTACAGGGAGCTACGAGCAGTACTTC. Its translation is CASSATGSYEQYF.